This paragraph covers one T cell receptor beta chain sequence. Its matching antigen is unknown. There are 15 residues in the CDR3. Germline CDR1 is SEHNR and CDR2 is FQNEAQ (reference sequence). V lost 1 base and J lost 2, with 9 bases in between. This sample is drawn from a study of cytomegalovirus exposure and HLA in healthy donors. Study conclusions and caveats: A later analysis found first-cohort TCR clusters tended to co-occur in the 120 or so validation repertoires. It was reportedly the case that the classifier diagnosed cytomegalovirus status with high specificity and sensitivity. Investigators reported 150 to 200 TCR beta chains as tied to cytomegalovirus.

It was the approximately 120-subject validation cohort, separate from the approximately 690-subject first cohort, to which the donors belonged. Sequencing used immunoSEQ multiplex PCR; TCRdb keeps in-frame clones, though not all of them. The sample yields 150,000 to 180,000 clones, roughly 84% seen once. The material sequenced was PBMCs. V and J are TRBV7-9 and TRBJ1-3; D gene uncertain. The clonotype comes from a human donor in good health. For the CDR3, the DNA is TGTGCCAGCAGCTTAGTAAGAGGCCCTGGAAACACCATATATTTT. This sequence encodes CASSLVRGPGNTIYF.